The clone carrying this TCR beta chain was recorded a few times. Per the original data handling: Nucleated cell number was recorded as an estimate derived from reference gene primer amplification. Sequenced by immunoSEQ multiplex PCR; TCRdb stores in-frame clones only, minus some. V, J and clone size are taken as reported in that table, and D and trimming were inferred from the DNA itself. The sample gives roughly 130,000 clones, about three quarters of which show up once; 13% is in the top ten. J gave up 4 bases and V 3 bases, and 9 bases lay outside the gene matches. This CDR3 region has 16 residues. Per the germline V gene, CDR1 is SGHRS and CDR2 is YFSETQ. The sample comes from a study of blood T cell repertoires in COVID-19. Overall study: Samples of COVID-19 (acute and convalescent) were obtained from the United States, Italy and Spain. The cDNA or gDNA used as material had been derived from T cells, B-cell-depleted T cells, or PBMCs.

V and J are TRBV5-1 and TRBJ2-7; 11 nucleotides align to TRBD2. The sample consisted of peripheral blood. This TCR came from a man older than 75 with acute or convalescent COVID-19. The CDR3 nucleotides are TGCGCCAGCAGCTGGTTTAGCGGGGGGGCTGAATACGAGCAGTACTTC. This sequence encodes CASSWFSGGAEYEQYF.